Following are 31 T cell receptor beta chains from one sample sequenced in a study of beta chain features in type 1 diabetes (dated 2018 in TCRdb). The protocol used for the library was the immunoSEQ multiplex PCR assay. All of the isolated RNA was reverse transcribed with the High Capacity cDNA Reverse Transcription Kit, so expressed TCRB transcripts were sequenced. TCRdb took this table from immuneACCESS and kept in-frame rearrangements with V and J called. Such tables lack part of the clones; where checked against another copy, unresolved V genes explain under half of the gap, and the rest is unexplained. This sample holds about 350,000 clones; around a fifth were observed only once. The top ten constitute roughly 0.045% of the sample. Sequencing input: naive CD4+ T cells from blood. Interpreted using the paper, the cell subset or site label stands for: true naive CD4+ T cells. The receptor set was obtained from a woman younger than 30 in good health.

This clone was observed a handful of times. J is TRBJ2-1 and V is TRBV20-1; a possible D gene is TRBD2 (5 bases). Germline CDR1 and CDR2: DFQATT and SNEGSKA (reference sequence). V was cut by 1 base and J by 10 bases, with 5 bases left in between. The length of the CDR3 is 10 residues. CDR3 coding DNA: TGCAGTGCTAGAGGACTAGAGCAGTTCTTC. Residues: CSARGLEQFF.

This clone was detected only a few times. The chain has TRBV9 and TRBJ2-3; D unresolved. This CDR3 has 12 amino acids. The V gene lost 2 bases and the J gene lost 3 bases, with 4 bases spanning the gap. Germline values: CDR1 SGDLS, CDR2 YYNGEE. CDR3 region: CASSVMTDTQYF. CDR3 coding DNA: TGTGCCAGCAGCGTTATGACAGATACGCAGTATTTT. Full variable domain (outside the CDR3, taken from reference TRBV9 and TRBJ2-3): DSGVTQTPKHLITATGQRVTLRCSPRSGDLSVYWYQQSLDQGLQFLIQYYNGEERAKGNILERFSAQQFPDLHSELNLSSLELGDSALYFCASSVMTDTQYFGPGTRLTVL.

This chain connects TRBV25-1 to TRBJ2-1; TRBD2 agrees at 8 bases. V trimming: 7 bases; J trimming: 9 bases; junction bases outside the gene matches: 8. The CDR3 totals 13 residues. Germline V CDR1 and CDR2: MGHDK, SYGVNS. Here the CDR3 reads CASIHPRGGEQFF. In DNA, the CDR3 is TGTGCCAGCATCCACCCACGGGGGGGTGAGCAGTTCTTC. Combining the CDR3 with reference TRBV25-1 and TRBJ2-1 gives the whole variable domain EADIYQTPRYLVIGTGKKITLECSQTMGHDKMYWYQQDPGMELHLIHYSYGVNSTEKGDLSSESTVSRIRTEHFPLTLESARPSHTSQYLCASIHPRGGEQFFGPGTRLTVL.

This clone was detected a few times. J is TRBJ2-1 and V is TRBV6-6; the match to TRBD2 covers 12 bases. Germline values: CDR1 MNHNY, CDR2 SVGAGI (reference sequence). The V segment lost 6 bases and the J segment 5 bases; nucleotides outside the gene matches: 5. CDR3 length equals 15 residues. Here the CDR3 reads CASRSGLAGNNEQFF. CDR3 nucleotides: TGTGCCAGCAGGAGCGGACTAGCGGGGAACAATGAGCAGTTCTTC.

This clone was observed a few times. The chain employs TRBV30 and TRBJ2-2; D might be TRBD1 (5 bases). Germline CDR1 GTSNPN, CDR2 SVGIG (reference sequence). With 5 bases removed from V and 3 bases from J, the gap between germline ends came to 13 bases. The CDR3 totals 14 residues. The CDR3 region has the DNA TGTGCCTGGGGCACCGACAGCTACACCGGGGAGCTGTTTTTT. Translating it yields CAWGTDSYTGELFF.

This clone was found a few times. The gene calls are TRBV19 and TRBJ1-2; 7 bases are shared with TRBD1. The length of the CDR3 is 13 residues. Germline-derived CDR1 and CDR2 are LNHDA and SQIVND (reference sequence). V was clipped by 2 bases and J by 6 bases; unmatched bases: 3. Written as DNA, the CDR3 is TGTGCCAGTAGTATAAGGGACAGCCATGGCTACACCTTC. Translated: CASSIRDSHGYTF.

The V gene is TRBV29-1, the J gene TRBJ2-3, with TRBD1 identical over 7 bases. The length of the CDR3 is 15 residues. Germline CDR1 is SQVTM and CDR2 is ANQGSEA. Germline trimming cut 6 bases from V and 2 bases from J; bases unmatched to any gene: 11. The CDR3 DNA reads TGCAGCGTCCCGGGGTGGGGGACAGCCACAGATACGCAGTATTTT. Translation gives CSVPGWGTATDTQYF.

This clone was observed a handful of times. The chain uses TRBV7-2 and TRBJ2-5; no clear D gene. This CDR3 spans 12 amino acids. Per the germline V gene, CDR1 is SGHTA and CDR2 is FQGNSA. V lost 5 bases, J lost 0 bases, and 4 bases lay in between. In DNA, the CDR3 is TGTGCCAGCAGCCTAAACCAAGAGACCCAGTACTTC. Encoded protein: CASSLNQETQYF.

The chain combines TRBV2 with TRBJ2-5; tentative D call: TRBD1 (6 bases). With 4 bases removed from V and 4 bases from J, the gap between germline ends came to 16 bases. The CDR3 consists of 15 residues. Germline V CDR1 and CDR2: SNHLY, FYNNEI. The CDR3 DNA is TGTGCCAGCAGTGGTCCGGGACAAGGGCTAGAGACCCAGTACTTC. Translation: CASSGPGQGLETQYF.

This clone was observed a few times. The V gene is TRBV2, the J gene TRBJ1-2, with 7 bases identical to TRBD1. V was pared by 2 bases and J by 4 bases, with 7 bases of the junction left unmatched. The germline CDR1 and CDR2 sequences are SNHLY and FYNNEI. The CDR3 runs 15 residues. This chain's CDR3 is CASSENNRGLYGYTF. The DNA of the CDR3 is TGTGCCAGCAGTGAAAACAACAGGGGCCTCTATGGCTACACCTTC.

This clone appeared a few times. This rearrangement joins TRBV4-2 to TRBJ1-2, with 7 bases matching TRBD1. J lost 5 bases, V lost 4 bases, and 16 bases had no gene match. Looked up from germline, CDR1 is LGHNA and CDR2 is YNFKEQ. This CDR3 spans 17 amino acids. The CDR3 loop reads CASSREQWAGQVYGYTF. The DNA of the CDR3 is TGTGCCAGCAGCCGAGAACAATGGGCCGGACAGGTGTATGGCTACACCTTC.

J is TRBJ2-3 and V is TRBV7-9; TRBD2 might be the D (5 bases). The V end was cut by 5 bases, the J end by 5 bases, with 14 bases between. This CDR3 spans 14 amino acids. Germline V gene data show CDR1 as SEHNR and CDR2 as FQNEAQ (reference sequence). The CDR3 nucleotides are TGTGCCAGCAGCCCGGCGGTAGCGATAGATACGCAGTATTTT. Encoded protein: CASSPAVAIDTQYF. Full variable domain (remainder filled in from reference TRBV7-9 and TRBJ2-3): DTGVSQNPRHKITKRGQNVTFRCDPISEHNRLYWYRQTLGQGPEFLTYFQNEAQLEKSRLLSDRFSAERPKGSFSTLEIQRTEQGDSAMYLCASSPAVAIDTQYFGPGTRLTVL.

The CDR3 reads CASSSRTVYF. The CDR3, as DNA: TGTGCCAGCAGCTCCCGGACAGTGTACTTC. J is TRBJ2-7 and V is TRBV7-9; the D gene is possibly TRBD1 (6 bases). This CDR3 has 10 residues. V lost 4 bases, J lost 12 bases, and 10 bases lay in between. Germline V gene lookup returns CDR1 SEHNR and CDR2 FQNEAQ (reference sequence).

The chain links TRBV4-2 to TRBJ2-5, with a possible D match to TRBD2 (5 bases). Looked up from germline, CDR1 is LGHNA and CDR2 is YNFKEQ. The V and J ends lost 0 bases and 2 bases respectively, with 10 bases between them. This CDR3 is 15 amino acids long. CDR3 nucleotide sequence: TGTGCCAGCAGCCAAGAACTCAGCGGACAAGAGACCCAGTACTTC. Translating it yields CASSQELSGQETQYF.

The genes are TRBV9 and TRBJ2-2, with 13 positions matching TRBD2. Trimming took 4 bases from V and 4 from J; bases not matched to a gene: 7. The CDR3 extends over 17 amino acids. The germline CDR1 and CDR2 sequences are SGDLS and YYNGEE. The CDR3 sequence is CASSPPGTSGITGELFF. The CDR3 DNA reads TGTGCCAGCAGCCCCCCAGGGACTAGCGGGATCACCGGGGAGCTGTTTTTT.

This chain uses TRBV15 with TRBJ1-5; TRBD1 might be the D (5 bases). Germline V gene sequence: CDR1 LNHNV, CDR2 YYDKDF (reference sequence). V shed 1 base and J shed 2 bases, with 9 bases lying between them. The CDR3 extends over 15 amino acids. The CDR3 here is CATSRGTGGNQPQHF. CDR3 DNA: TGTGCCACCAGCAGAGGAACGGGGGGCAATCAGCCCCAGCATTTT.

This sequence joins TRBV5-4 and TRBJ1-1; the D is unclear. This CDR3 spans 16 amino acids. Trimming shortened V by 0 bases and J by 1 base, and 13 bases separated the two germline ends. Germline V gene sequence: CDR1 SGHNT, CDR2 YYREEE (reference sequence). For the CDR3, the DNA is TGTGCCAGCAGCTTGGGCAGTGAGGTTGGGAACACTGAAGCTTTCTTT. This codes for CASSLGSEVGNTEAFF. The whole variable domain, filled in from reference TRBV5-4 and TRBJ1-1, reads ETGVTQSPTHLIKTRGQQVTLRCSSQSGHNTVSWYQQALGQGPQFIFQYYREEENGRGNFPPRFSGLQFPNYSSELNVNALELDDSALYLCASSLGSEVGNTEAFFGQGTRLTVV.

The chain employs TRBV25-1 and TRBJ1-5, with a tentative D call TRBD1 (6 bases). The V and J ends lost 2 bases and 5 bases respectively, with 10 bases between them. Per germline, CDR1 MGHDK and CDR2 SYGVNS. The CDR3 has 14 amino acids. CDR3 protein: CASSEQGSYQPQHF. In nucleotides, the CDR3 is TGTGCCAGCAGTGAACAGGGGTCATATCAGCCCCAGCATTTT.

V and J are TRBV19 and TRBJ2-5; TRBD2 aligns across 9 bases. The ends lost 3 bases at V and 1 base at J; junction bases unmatched: 6. Germline lookup yields CDR1 LNHDA and CDR2 SQIVND (reference sequence). The CDR3 runs to 16 residues. Written as DNA, the CDR3 is TGTGCCAGTAGTATCGCTAGCGGGATAGGCCAAGAGACCCAGTACTTC. This sequence encodes CASSIASGIGQETQYF.

This clone was seen only a few times. The V call is TRBV18, the J call TRBJ1-5; D ambiguous. The CDR3 has 13 amino acids. Trimming stripped 5 bases from V and 3 bases from J, with 8 bases between. CDR1 KGHSH and CDR2 LQKENI come from the germline V gene. The CDR3 protein is CASSDGSNQPQHF. In DNA form, the CDR3 reads TGTGCCAGCTCAGACGGGTCCAATCAGCCCCAGCATTTT.

This chain uses TRBV13 with TRBJ1-1; TRBD1 might be the D (5 bases). The CDR3 loop spans 14 amino acids. CDR1 and CDR2 (germline): PRHDT, FYEKMQ (reference sequence). Between the trimmed V and J ends, which lost 1 base and 0 bases, there was a span of 6 bases. CDR3 residues: CASSLDRLNTEAFF. In nucleotides, the CDR3 is TGTGCCAGCAGCTTAGACAGGCTGAACACTGAAGCTTTCTTT.

This clone showed up just a few times. V usage is TRBV5-6 and J usage is TRBJ2-1; TRBD2 matches 13 bases. The CDR3 runs to 15 residues. V trimming: 3 bases; J trimming: 4 bases; junction bases outside the gene matches: 1. Germline assignment: CDR1 SGHDT and CDR2 YYEEEE. The CDR3 DNA sequence: TGTGCCAGCAGCTCGGGACTAGCGGGATACAATGAGCAGTTCTTC. Its translation is CASSSGLAGYNEQFF.

The CDR3 is CASEGQVDEQYF. The CDR3 DNA sequence: TGTGCCAGCGAGGGACAGGTCGACGAGCAGTACTTC. The chain joins TRBV18 to TRBJ2-7; 8 bases fit TRBD1. Trimming removed 8 bases from V and 5 bases from J; junction bases left unmatched: 5. Germline assignment: CDR1 KGHSH and CDR2 LQKENI. The CDR3 consists of 12 residues.

The V gene is TRBV11-3, the J gene TRBJ2-3; 7 bases line up with TRBD1. J was trimmed by 5 bases and V by 1 base; bases with no gene match: 6. The CDR3 loop spans 15 amino acids. Germline V gene sequence: CDR1 SGHNT, CDR2 YENEEA. The CDR3, as DNA: TGTGCCAGCAGCTTAGGGTACAGGGGTGAAGATACGCAGTATTTT. It yields the protein CASSLGYRGEDTQYF.

The chain joins TRBV6-6 to TRBJ1-2; a weak D match, TRBD1 (6 bases). The CDR3 runs to 15 residues. Per the germline V gene, CDR1 is MNHNY and CDR2 is SVGAGI (reference sequence). V lost 2 bases and J lost 5, with 15 bases in between. The CDR3 protein is CASSYRTERGYGYTF. The CDR3 region has the DNA TGTGCCAGCAGTTACAGGACCGAGAGGGGGTATGGCTACACCTTC.

This clone came up a few times. V and J are TRBV19 and TRBJ2-3; TRBD2 matches 13 bases. This CDR3 has 16 amino acids. The V segment lost 6 bases and the J segment 2 bases; nucleotides outside the gene matches: 5. CDR1 LNHDA and CDR2 SQIVND come from the germline V gene (reference sequence). DNA of the CDR3: TGTGCCAGTAGCCCGACTAGCGGGGGGACCACAGATACGCAGTATTTT. Translated, it gives CASSPTSGGTTDTQYF.

The CDR3 sequence is CASSQDSGVDTEAFF. DNA for the CDR3: TGTGCCAGCAGCCAAGACTCGGGGGTTGACACTGAAGCTTTCTTT. The chain couples TRBV4-2 to TRBJ1-1, with D maybe TRBD1 (5 bases). Trimming removed 0 bases from V and 3 bases from J, with 11 bases in between. Germline V lookup: CDR1 LGHNA, CDR2 YNFKEQ. The length of the CDR3 is 15 residues.

The chain links TRBV6-5 to TRBJ1-5; possibly TRBD1 for D (6 bases). CDR1 is MNHEY, CDR2 SVGAGI, per germline. Trimming took off 5 bases at V and 5 bases at J, with 10 bases between the two ends. The CDR3 extends over 13 amino acids. This chain's CDR3 is CASSEQGYQPQHF. The DNA of the CDR3 is TGTGCCAGCAGTGAACAGGGTTATCAGCCCCAGCATTTT.

This clone turned up a few times. The genes are TRBV29-1 and TRBJ2-1, with a tentative D call TRBD2 (6 bases). This CDR3 is built from 12 residues. The V end lost 7 bases, the J end lost 9 bases, and 16 bases lay between the germline ends. CDR1 SQVTM and CDR2 ANQGSEA come from the germline V gene. The CDR3 nucleotides are TGCAGCGCCGGGGGTTGGGAAGTTGAGCAGTTCTTC. It yields the protein CSAGGWEVEQFF.

The sample holds a few counts of this clone. The CDR3 spells CASSFPTGSYEQYF. The CDR3 nucleotides are TGTGCCAGCAGCTTCCCGACAGGGTCCTACGAGCAGTACTTC. This rearrangement joins TRBV7-9 to TRBJ2-7, with 7 positions matching TRBD1. Germline CDR1 SEHNR, CDR2 FQNEAQ (reference sequence). This CDR3 contains 14 residues. Unmatched junction bases numbered 3, after V lost 3 bases and J lost 1 base.

V and J are TRBV30 and TRBJ2-7; a possible D gene is TRBD1 (6 bases). With 0 bases removed from V and 5 bases from J, the gap between germline ends came to 14 bases. Germline V gene lookup returns CDR1 GTSNPN and CDR2 SVGIG (reference sequence). CDR3 length equals 14 residues. CDR3 region: CAWSVGAGVDEQYF. The DNA for the CDR3 is TGTGCCTGGAGTGTAGGGGCAGGGGTAGACGAGCAGTACTTC.